These 9 T cell receptor beta chains share one sample of origin, sequenced in a study of PD-1 blockade in classical Hodgkin lymphoma. Using immunoSEQ multiplex PCR, the repertoire was profiled, and TCRdb retains in-frame clones only, with some absent. The sample consists of tens of thousands of clones, around nine tenths of them appearing once. The time point here: cycle 4 day 1 (C4D1), after less than seven weeks of nivolumab. Each patient experienced a relapse that followed autologous stem cell transplantation, and brentuximab vedotin exposure varied. Sequenced here: peripheral blood mononuclear cells (PBMCs), sampled before the fourth cycle of nivolumab. These receptors were collected from a human donor with classical Hodgkin lymphoma.

This chain connects TRBV5-1 to TRBJ2-7, with TRBD2 identical over 15 bases. CDR1 is SGHRS, CDR2 YFSETQ, per germline. The CDR3 spans 17 residues. Trimming cost V 5 bases and J 0 bases; bases outside gene matches: 6. Here the CDR3 DNA reads TGCGCCAGCAGACCCGGACTAGCGGGGGGGAACTCCTACGAGCAGTACTTC. Protein sequence: CASRPGLAGGNSYEQYF.

The chain uses TRBV21-1 and TRBJ1-1; the table's D call of TRBD1 was not tested on the DNA. TRBV21-1 is described as a pseudogene. CDR3 size: 17 residues. The CDR3 loop reads CASYGLGAGGLNTEAFF. The DNA of the CDR3 is TGTGCCAGCTACGGTTTGGGGGCAGGGGGCCTGAACACTGAAGCTTTCTTT.

This chain uses TRBV6-6 with TRBJ1-2; D possibly corresponds to TRBD1 (6 bases). Trimming stripped 2 bases from V and 7 bases from J, with 14 bases between. Germline CDR1 MNHNY, CDR2 SVGAGI (reference sequence). The CDR3 runs to 14 residues. The CDR3 sequence is CASSYLGGAAGYTF. The CDR3 DNA follows: TGTGCCAGCAGTTACCTGGGGGGGGCAGCTGGCTACACCTTC.

V usage is TRBV12-5 and J usage is TRBJ2-7, with 9 bases aligning to TRBD2. V was clipped by 6 bases and J by 0 bases; unmatched bases: 6. CDR3 length: 15 amino acids. CDR1 is LGHNT and CDR2 is FRNRAP in the germline V gene. The chain's CDR3 is CASGLWTSDSYEQYF. CDR3 coding DNA: TGTGCTAGTGGCCTCTGGACTAGCGACTCCTACGAGCAGTACTTC.

This rearrangement joins TRBV29-1 to TRBJ1-2; tentative D call: TRBD1 (5 bases). V lost 6 bases to trimming and J lost 6 bases, with 14 bases between them. The CDR3 consists of 12 residues. Germline loops: CDR1 SQVTM, CDR2 ANQGSEA. CDR3 in DNA: TGCAGCGTCGCCGGGGCAGCGGATGGCTACACCTTC. It codes for CSVAGAADGYTF. The variable domain in full, completed from reference TRBV29-1 and TRBJ1-2, reads SAVISQKPSRDICQRGTSLTIQCQVDSQVTMMFWYRQQPGQSLTLIATANQGSEATYESGFVIDKFPISRPNLTFSTLTVSNMSPEDSSIYLCSVAGAADGYTFGSGTRLTVV.

CDR3 bases: TGCGCCAGCAGCCAAGCAAGGGGGCGGAATGAAAAACTGTTTTTT. Translation: CASSQARGRNEKLFF. This chain connects TRBV4-3 to TRBJ1-4, with 7 positions matching TRBD1. This CDR3 is 15 amino acids long. Germline values: CDR1 LGHNA, CDR2 YSLEER. After removal of 1 base from V and 5 bases from J, the junction contained 4 bases not matched to a gene.

This chain connects TRBV19 to TRBJ2-1; D ambiguous. Germline V lookup: CDR1 LNHDA, CDR2 SQIVND (reference sequence). The CDR3 covers 15 residues. V lost 5 bases to trimming and J lost 0 bases, with 11 bases between them. CDR3 amino acids: CASSLSASSYNEQFF. DNA for the CDR3: TGTGCCAGTAGTCTATCAGCGAGCTCCTACAATGAGCAGTTCTTC.

The rearrangement joins TRBV6-5 to TRBJ2-7; tentative D call: TRBD2 (6 bases). CDR3 length: 15 amino acids. Germline loops: CDR1 MNHEY, CDR2 SVGAGI. The V gene lost 0 bases and the J gene lost 3 bases, with 12 bases spanning the gap. In DNA form, the CDR3 reads TGTGCCAGCAGTTACTCGACGGGGGTCGGCTACGAGCAGTACTTC. Protein: CASSYSTGVGYEQYF.

V is TRBV18 and J is TRBJ2-7; 9 nucleotides match TRBD1. After removal of 8 bases from V and 0 bases from J, the junction contained 8 bases not matched to a gene. This CDR3 is 15 amino acids long. Germline V CDR1 and CDR2: KGHSH, LQKENI. The CDR3 region has the DNA TGTGCCAGCCGGTTGACAGGGGGACTCTCCTACGAGCAGTACTTC. It yields the protein CASRLTGGLSYEQYF.